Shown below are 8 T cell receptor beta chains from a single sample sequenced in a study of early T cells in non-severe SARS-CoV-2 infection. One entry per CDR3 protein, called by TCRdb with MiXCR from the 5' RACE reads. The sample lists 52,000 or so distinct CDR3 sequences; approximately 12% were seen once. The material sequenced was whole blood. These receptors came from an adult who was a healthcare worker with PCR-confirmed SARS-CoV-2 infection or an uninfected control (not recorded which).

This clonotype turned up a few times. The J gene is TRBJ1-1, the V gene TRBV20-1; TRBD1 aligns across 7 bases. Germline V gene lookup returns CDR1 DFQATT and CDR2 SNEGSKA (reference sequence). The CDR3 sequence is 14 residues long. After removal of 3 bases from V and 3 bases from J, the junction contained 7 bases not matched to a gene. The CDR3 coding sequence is TGCAGTGCTAGCCCGGGGACAGCTTACACTGAAGCTTTCTTT. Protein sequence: CSASPGTAYTEAFF.

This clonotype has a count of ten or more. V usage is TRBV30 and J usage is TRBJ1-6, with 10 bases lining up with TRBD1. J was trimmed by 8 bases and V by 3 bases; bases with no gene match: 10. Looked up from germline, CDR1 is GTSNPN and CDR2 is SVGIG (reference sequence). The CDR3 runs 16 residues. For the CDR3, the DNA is TGTGCCTGGAGAATCCCTACGACAGGGGGCCATTCACCCCTCCACTTT. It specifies CAWRIPTTGGHSPLHF.

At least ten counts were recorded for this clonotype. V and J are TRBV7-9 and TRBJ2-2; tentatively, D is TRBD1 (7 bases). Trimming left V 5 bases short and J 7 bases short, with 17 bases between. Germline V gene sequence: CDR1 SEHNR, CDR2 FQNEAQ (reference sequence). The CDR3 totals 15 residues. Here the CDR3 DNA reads TGTGCCAGCAGCCTACCGACAGGGAGGAACGGGGAGCTGTTTTTT. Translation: CASSLPTGRNGELFF.

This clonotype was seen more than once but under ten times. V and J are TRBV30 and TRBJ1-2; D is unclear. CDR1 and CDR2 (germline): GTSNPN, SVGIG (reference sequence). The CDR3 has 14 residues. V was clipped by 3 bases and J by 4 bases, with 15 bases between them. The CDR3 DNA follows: TGTGCCTGGAGAGATCCCTTAGGGTTCTATGGCTACACCTTC. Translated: CAWRDPLGFYGYTF.

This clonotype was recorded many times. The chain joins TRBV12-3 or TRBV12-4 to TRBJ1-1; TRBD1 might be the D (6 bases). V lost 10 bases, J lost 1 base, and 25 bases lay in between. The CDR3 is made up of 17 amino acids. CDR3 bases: TGTGCCACCCAGTCACGTAGCAATAGGGGGGGGAACACTGAAGCTTTCTTT. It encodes CATQSRSNRGGNTEAFF.

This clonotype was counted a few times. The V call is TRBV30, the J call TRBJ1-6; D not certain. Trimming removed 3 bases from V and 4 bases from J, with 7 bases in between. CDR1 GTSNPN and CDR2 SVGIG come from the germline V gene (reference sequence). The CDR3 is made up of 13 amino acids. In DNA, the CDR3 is TGTGCCTGGAGGCCGGGGTATAATTCACCCCTCCACTTT. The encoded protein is CAWRPGYNSPLHF.

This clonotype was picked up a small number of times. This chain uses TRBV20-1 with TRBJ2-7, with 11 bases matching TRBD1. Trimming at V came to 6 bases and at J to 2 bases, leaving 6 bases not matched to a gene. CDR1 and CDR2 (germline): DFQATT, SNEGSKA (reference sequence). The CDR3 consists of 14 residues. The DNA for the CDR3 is TGCAGTGCCACGGACAGGGGGCTAACCTACGAGCAGTACTTC. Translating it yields CSATDRGLTYEQYF.

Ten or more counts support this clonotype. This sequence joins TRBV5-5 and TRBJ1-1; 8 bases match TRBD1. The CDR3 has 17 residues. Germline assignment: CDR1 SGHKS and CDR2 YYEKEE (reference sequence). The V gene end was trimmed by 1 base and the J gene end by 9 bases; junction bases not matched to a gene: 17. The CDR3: CASSLPFERAGGRKAFF. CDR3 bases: TGTGCCAGCAGCTTGCCTTTCGAGCGGGCAGGGGGCCGGAAAGCTTTCTTT. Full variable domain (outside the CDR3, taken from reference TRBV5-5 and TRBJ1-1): DAGVTQSPTHLIKTRGQQVTLRCSPISGHKSVSWYQQVLGQGPQFIFQYYEKEERGRGNFPDRFSARQFPNYSSELNVNALLLGDSALYLCASSLPFERAGGRKAFFGQGTRLTVV.